This T cell receptor (beta chain) was documented in a study of T cell responses to AZD1222 COVID-19 vaccine. Whole-study findings and limits: A reported finding is that nearly half of spike-specific TCRs target unmutated variant regions. Donors were chiefly white British, with a greater number of females, and clonal diversity was perhaps underestimated.

Details on this clone: What it binds is not known.

Clones were read by immunoSEQ multiplex PCR, and TCRdb kept only the in-frame ones, dropping some. The profile covers around 94,000 clones, with 85% appearing a single time and roughly 4.3% taken by the ten largest. This receptor was identified in an adult who received the AZD1222 COVID-19 vaccine. The input for sequencing was peripheral blood, taken 28 days after the second AZD1222 dose.

Here the CDR3 DNA reads TGTGCCAGCAGTTTATTGGCTCTGGGAGAGCAGTACTTC. It specifies CASSLLALGEQYF. J is TRBJ2-7 and V is TRBV28; D remains ambiguous. There are 13 residues in the CDR3. The germline V gene encodes CDR1 MDHEN and CDR2 SYDVKM. V lost 1 base, J lost 7 bases, and 11 bases lay in between.